This TCR beta chain was retrieved from a study of OX40 agonist ivuxolimab in advanced cancers. Study-level information: Partial responses, seen in three patients, involved one hepatocellular carcinoma and two cutaneous melanomas.

V lost 0 bases and J lost 0, with 7 bases in between. The CDR3 is made up of 15 amino acids. The germline V gene has CDR1 SGHNT and CDR2 YYREEE (reference sequence). Using immunoSEQ multiplex PCR, the repertoire was profiled, and TCRdb retains in-frame clones only, with some absent. The sample lists about 65,000 clones, roughly 84% occurring once. General study results and limits: CD4+ T cells averaged fewer expanded clones than CD8+ T cells.

Points on this clone: As yet, its antigen is unknown.

The sequence derives from an adult with an advanced solid tumor such as melanoma, head and neck, liver or kidney cancer. The rearrangement links TRBV5-4 to TRBJ1-5; D unresolved. Sample: CD4+ or CD8+ T cells sorted from blood, taken in a trial of the OX40 agonist ivuxolimab. The CDR3 nucleotides are TGTGCCAGCAGCTTGGGTGTGGATAGCAATCAGCCCCAGCATTTT. Translating it yields CASSLGVDSNQPQHF.